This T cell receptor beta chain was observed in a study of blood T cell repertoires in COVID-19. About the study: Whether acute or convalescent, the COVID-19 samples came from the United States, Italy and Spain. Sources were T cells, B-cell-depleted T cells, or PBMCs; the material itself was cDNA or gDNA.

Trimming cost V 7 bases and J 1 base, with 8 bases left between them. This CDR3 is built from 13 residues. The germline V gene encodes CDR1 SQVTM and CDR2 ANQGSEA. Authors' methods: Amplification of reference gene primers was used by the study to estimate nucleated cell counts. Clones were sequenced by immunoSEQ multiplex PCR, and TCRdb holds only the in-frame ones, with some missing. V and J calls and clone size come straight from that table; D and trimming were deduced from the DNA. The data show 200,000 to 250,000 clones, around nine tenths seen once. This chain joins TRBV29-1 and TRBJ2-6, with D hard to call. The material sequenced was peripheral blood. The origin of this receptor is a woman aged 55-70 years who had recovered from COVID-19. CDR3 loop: CSARLSGANVLTF. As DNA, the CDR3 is TGCAGCGCCCGGTTATCTGGGGCCAACGTCCTGACTTTC.